This note documents a single TCR beta chain sequence. Its antigen is as yet unknown. The sequence runs out 3 residues before the end of the CDR3; the remainder is reconstructed from the germline J gene. This sample is part of a study of T cells in women clearing cervical HPV infection. Study-wide background: Women with histologically confirmed HPV16-related CIN3 or worse, 2 with invasive cancer, served as cases. Notes on the study in general: CIN3+ cases had significantly higher TCR repertoire richness than controls, but evenness did not differ.

The germline V gene encodes CDR1 SGHRS and CDR2 YFSETQ. V gave up 4 bases and J gave up 5 bases, with 10 bases separating them. This CDR3 comprises 12 residues. Genomic DNA, averaging roughly 1,200 ng per sample, yielded TCR beta CDR3 via immunoSEQ. Here immunoSEQ multiplex PCR was the method, and the copy in TCRdb shows in-frame clones only, minus some. This sample's clone table lists 35,000 to 45,000 clones. The TCR sequence derives from a woman aged 18-69 years with a cervical HPV16 infection that either progressed to CIN3+ or cleared (not recorded which). The chain links TRBV5-1 to TRBJ2-7; D remains unclear. Material: blood buffy coat. The sequenced CDR3 bases are TGCGCCAGCAGCCCCGAAGCCCACGAG. Translation: CASSPEAHE. The CDR3 reads in full as CASSPEAHEQYF.